This T cell receptor beta chain was recorded in a study of T cell clonality in common variable immunodeficiency. Blood came from CVID subjects not ill and not taking immunomodulatory or immunosuppressive medication. Broader study findings: In common variable immunodeficiency, TCR beta chains reportedly carried fewer deletions and N-nucleotide insertions. Fewer TCRbeta clones were shared among CVID subjects than controls.

This clone was seen many times. Its antigen remains unidentified. From the germline J gene comes the end of the CDR3, since the read stops 3 residues before it. The CDR3 loop spans 13 amino acids. Trimming took off 2 bases at V and 2 bases at J, with 6 bases between the two ends. Germline CDR1 reads ENHRY; CDR2 reads SYGVKD. Sequenced by immunoSEQ multiplex PCR; TCRdb stores in-frame clones only, minus some. The sample was found to contain some 21,000 clones, and every one recurs. The chain is built from TRBV10-3 and TRBJ1-1, with D unclear. Material: peripheral blood mononuclear cells. The receptor comes from a human donor with common variable immunodeficiency. The sequenced part of the CDR3 DNA is TGTGCCATCAGTGAGCAGATTAACACTGAA. Translated, it gives CAISEQINTE. The entire CDR3 reads CAISEQINTEAFF.